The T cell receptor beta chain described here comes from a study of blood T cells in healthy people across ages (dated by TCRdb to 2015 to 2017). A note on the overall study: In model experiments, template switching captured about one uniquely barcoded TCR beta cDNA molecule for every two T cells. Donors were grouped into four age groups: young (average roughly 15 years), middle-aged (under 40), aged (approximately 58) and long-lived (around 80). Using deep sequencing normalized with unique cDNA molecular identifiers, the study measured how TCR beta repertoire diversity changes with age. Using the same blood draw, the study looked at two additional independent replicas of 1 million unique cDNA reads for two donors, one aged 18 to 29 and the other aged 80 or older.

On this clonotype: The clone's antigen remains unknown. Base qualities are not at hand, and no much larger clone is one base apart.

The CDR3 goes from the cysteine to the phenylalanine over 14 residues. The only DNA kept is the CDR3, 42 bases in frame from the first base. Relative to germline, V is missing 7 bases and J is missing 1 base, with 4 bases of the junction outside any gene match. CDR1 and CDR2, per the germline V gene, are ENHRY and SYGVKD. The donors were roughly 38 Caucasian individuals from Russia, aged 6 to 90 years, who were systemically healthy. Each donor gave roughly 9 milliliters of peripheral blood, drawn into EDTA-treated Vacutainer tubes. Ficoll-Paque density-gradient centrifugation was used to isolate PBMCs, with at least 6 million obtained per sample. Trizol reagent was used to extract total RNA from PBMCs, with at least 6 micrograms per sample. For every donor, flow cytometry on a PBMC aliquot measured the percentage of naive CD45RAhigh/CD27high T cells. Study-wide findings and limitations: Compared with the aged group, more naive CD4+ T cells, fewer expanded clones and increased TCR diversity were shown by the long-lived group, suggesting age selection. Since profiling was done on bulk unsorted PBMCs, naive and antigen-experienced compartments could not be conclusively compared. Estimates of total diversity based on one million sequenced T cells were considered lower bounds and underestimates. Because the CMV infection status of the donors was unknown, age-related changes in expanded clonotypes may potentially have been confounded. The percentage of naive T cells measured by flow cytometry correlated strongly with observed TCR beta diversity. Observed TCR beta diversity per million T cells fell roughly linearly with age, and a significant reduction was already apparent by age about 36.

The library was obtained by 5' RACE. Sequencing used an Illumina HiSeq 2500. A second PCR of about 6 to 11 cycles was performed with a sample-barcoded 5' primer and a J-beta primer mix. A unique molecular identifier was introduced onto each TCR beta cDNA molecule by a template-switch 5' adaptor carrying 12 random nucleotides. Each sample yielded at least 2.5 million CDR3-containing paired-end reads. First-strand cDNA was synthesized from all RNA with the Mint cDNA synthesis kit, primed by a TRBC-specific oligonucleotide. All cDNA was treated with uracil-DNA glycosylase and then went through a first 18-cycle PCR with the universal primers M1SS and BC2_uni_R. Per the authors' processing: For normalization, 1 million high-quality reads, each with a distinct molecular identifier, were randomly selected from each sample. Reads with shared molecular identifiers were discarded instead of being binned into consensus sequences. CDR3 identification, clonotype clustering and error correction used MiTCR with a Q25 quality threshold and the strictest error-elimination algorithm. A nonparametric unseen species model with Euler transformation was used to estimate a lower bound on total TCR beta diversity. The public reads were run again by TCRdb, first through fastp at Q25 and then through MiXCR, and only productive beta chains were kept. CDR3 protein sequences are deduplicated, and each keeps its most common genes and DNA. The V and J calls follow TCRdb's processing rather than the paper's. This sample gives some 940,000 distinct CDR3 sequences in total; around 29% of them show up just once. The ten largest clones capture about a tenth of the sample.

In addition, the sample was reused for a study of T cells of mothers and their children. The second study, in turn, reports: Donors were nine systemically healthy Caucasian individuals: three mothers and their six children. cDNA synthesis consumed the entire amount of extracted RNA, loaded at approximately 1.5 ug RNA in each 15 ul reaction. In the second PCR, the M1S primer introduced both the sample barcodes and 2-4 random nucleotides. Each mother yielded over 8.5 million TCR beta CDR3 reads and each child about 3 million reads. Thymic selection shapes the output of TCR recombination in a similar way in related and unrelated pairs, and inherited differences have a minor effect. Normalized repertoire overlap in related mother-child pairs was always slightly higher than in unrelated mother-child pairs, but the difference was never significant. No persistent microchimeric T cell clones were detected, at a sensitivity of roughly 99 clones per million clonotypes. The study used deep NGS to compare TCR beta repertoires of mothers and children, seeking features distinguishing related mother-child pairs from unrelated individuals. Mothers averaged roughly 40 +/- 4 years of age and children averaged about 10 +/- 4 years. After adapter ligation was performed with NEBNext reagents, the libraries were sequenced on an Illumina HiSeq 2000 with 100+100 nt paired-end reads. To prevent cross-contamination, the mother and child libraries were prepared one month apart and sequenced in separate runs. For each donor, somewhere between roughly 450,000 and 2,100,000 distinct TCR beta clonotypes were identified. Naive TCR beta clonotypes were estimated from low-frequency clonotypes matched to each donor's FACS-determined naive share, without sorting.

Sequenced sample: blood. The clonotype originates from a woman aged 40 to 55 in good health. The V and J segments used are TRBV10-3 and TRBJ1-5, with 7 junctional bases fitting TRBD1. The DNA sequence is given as TGTGCCATCAATCCACAGGGGAGCAATCAGCCCCAGCATTTT. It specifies CAINPQGSNQPQHF.